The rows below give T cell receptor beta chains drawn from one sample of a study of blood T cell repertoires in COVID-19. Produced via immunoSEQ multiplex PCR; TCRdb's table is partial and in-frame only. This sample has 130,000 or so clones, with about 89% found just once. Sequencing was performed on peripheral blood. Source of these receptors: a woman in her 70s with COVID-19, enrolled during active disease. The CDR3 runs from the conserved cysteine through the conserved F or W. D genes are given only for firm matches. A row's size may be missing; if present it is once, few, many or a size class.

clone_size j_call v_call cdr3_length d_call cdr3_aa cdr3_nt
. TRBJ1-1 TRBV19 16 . CASSMPGTPKGTEAFF TGTGCCAGTAGTATGCCCGGGACACCCAAGGGCACTGAAGCTTTCTTT
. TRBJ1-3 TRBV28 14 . CASSFGSSGNTIYF TGTGCCAGCAGTTTTGGGAGCTCTGGAAACACCATATATTTT
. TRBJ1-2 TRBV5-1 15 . CASTPGQTPNYGYTF TGCGCCAGCACCCCCGGACAGACCCCGAACTATGGCTACACCTTC
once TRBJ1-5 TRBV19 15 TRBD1 CASSIGDRGNQPQHF TGTGCCAGTAGTATAGGGGACAGGGGAAATCAGCCCCAGCATTTT
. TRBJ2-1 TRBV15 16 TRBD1 CATSRGVGTGNNEQFF TGTGCCACCAGCAGAGGCGTCGGGACAGGGAACAATGAGCAGTTCTTC
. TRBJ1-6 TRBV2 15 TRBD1 CASSPRQGIISPLHF TGTGCCAGCAGTCCCCGACAGGGGATCATATCACCCCTCCACTTT
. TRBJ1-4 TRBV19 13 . CASSSGLNEKLFF TGTGCCAGTAGTTCGGGACTTAATGAAAAACTGTTTTTT
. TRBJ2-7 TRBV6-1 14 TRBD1 CASSEAGDRAEQYF TGTGCCAGCAGTGAAGCGGGAGACAGGGCCGAGCAGTACTTC
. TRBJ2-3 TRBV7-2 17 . CASSVTRTRSGTDTQYF TGTGCCAGCAGCGTCACAAGGACTCGTAGCGGCACAGATACGCAGTATTTT
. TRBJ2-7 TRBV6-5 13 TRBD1 CASRQGTTYEQYF TGTGCCAGCCGACAGGGTACCACCTACGAGCAGTACTTC
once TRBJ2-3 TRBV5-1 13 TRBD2 CASNEAGRDTQYF TGCGCCAGCAACGAAGCGGGGCGAGATACGCAGTATTTT
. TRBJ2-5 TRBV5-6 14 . CASSLNLNRETQYF TGTGCCAGCAGCTTAAACCTTAACAGGGAGACCCAGTACTTC
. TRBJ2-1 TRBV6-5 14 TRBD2 CASTLAGGPGEQFF TGTGCCAGCACACTAGCGGGGGGGCCCGGGGAGCAGTTCTTC
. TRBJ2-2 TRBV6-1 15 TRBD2 CASSEKRGGTGELFF TGTGCCAGCAGTGAAAAGCGGGGGGGCACCGGGGAGCTGTTTTTT
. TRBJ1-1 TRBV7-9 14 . CASSLYAENTEAFF TGTGCCAGCAGCTTATACGCAGAGAACACTGAAGCTTTCTTT
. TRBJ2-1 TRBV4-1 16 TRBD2 CASSQVSGALYNEQFF TGCGCCAGCAGCCAAGTAAGCGGGGCCCTCTACAATGAGCAGTTCTTC
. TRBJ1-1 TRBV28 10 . CATRYTEAFF TGTGCCACCCGGTACACTGAAGCTTTCTTT
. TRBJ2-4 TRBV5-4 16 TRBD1 CASSSLGTGPLGDQYF TGTGCCAGCAGCTCGCTCGGGACAGGACCTTTGGGGGATCAGTACTTC
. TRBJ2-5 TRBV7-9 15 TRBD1 CASSYPGQGTETQYF TGTGCCAGCAGCTACCCGGGACAGGGGACGGAGACCCAGTACTTC
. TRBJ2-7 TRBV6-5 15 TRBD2 CASSSPGLVLYEQYF TGTGCCAGCAGTTCCCCGGGACTAGTACTTTACGAGCAGTACTTC
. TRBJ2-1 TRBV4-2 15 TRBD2 CASSQTSGSYNEQFF TGTGCCAGCAGCCAGACTAGCGGATCCTACAATGAGCAGTTCTTC
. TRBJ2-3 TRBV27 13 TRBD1 CASTGQFTDTQYF TGTGCCAGCACGGGACAGTTCACAGATACGCAGTATTTT
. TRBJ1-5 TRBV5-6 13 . CASSLSRDQPQHF TGTGCCAGCAGCCTGTCACGGGATCAGCCCCAGCATTTT
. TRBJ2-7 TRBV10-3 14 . CAISGRGYSYEQYF TGTGCCATCAGTGGGAGGGGATACTCCTACGAGCAGTACTTC
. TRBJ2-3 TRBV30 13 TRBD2 CAWERAERGTQYF TGTGCCTGGGAGCGGGCGGAGCGGGGTACGCAGTATTTT
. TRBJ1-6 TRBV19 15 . CASRALPVPNSPLHF TGTGCCAGTAGAGCGTTACCGGTCCCTAATTCACCCCTCCACTTT
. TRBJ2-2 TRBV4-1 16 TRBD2 CASSQAAGKHTGELFF TGCGCCAGCAGCCAAGCAGCGGGGAAGCACACCGGGGAGCTGTTTTTT
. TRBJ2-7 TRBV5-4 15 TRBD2 CASSSAWGGTYEQYF TGTGCCAGCAGCTCTGCCTGGGGGGGGACCTACGAGCAGTACTTC
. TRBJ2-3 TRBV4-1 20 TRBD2 CASSQWTSGHPGGYTDTQYF TGCGCCAGCAGCCAGTGGACTAGCGGGCACCCCGGGGGATATACAGATACGCAGTATTTT
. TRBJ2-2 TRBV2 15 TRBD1 CASSATGGVTGELFF TGTGCCAGCAGTGCGACAGGGGGTGTCACCGGGGAGCTGTTTTTT
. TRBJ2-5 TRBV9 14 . CASSGKSEVETQYF TGTGCCAGCAGCGGAAAAAGCGAAGTGGAGACCCAGTACTTC
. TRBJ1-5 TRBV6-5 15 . CASSYGGDNNQPQHF TGTGCCAGCAGTTACGGGGGGGACAACAATCAGCCCCAGCATTTT
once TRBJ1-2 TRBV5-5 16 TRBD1 CASSRTRGQQNYGYTF TGTGCCAGCAGCCGCACGCGGGGACAGCAAAACTATGGCTACACCTTC
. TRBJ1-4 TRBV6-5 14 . CASSYSGLNEKLFF TGTGCCAGCAGTTACTCGGGCCTTAATGAAAAACTGTTTTTT
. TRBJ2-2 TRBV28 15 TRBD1 CASSGGTGITGELFF TGTGCCAGCAGTGGAGGGACAGGGATCACCGGGGAGCTGTTTTTT
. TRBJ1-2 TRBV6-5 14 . CATRLAQGGGGYTF TGTGCCACCCGCCTGGCACAGGGAGGGGGTGGCTACACCTTC
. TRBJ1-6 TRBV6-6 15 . CASRGGSLPNSPLHF TGTGCCAGCAGGGGAGGGTCCTTGCCAAATTCACCCCTCCACTTT
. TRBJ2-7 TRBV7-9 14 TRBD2 CASSVSGGDYEQYF TGTGCCAGCAGCGTCAGCGGGGGGGACTACGAGCAGTACTTC
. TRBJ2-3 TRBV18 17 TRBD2 CASSTPGLAVSTDTQYF TGTGCCAGCTCAACTCCGGGACTAGCGGTTAGCACAGATACGCAGTATTTT
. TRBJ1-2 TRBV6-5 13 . CASSLGGGGGYTF TGTGCCAGCAGCCTCGGGGGGGGAGGGGGCTACACCTTC
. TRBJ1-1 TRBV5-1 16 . CASSLSTGGWVPEAFF TGCGCCAGCAGCTTGTCGACTGGGGGCTGGGTCCCTGAAGCTTTCTTT